What follows are 12 T cell receptor beta chains derived from one specimen sequenced in a study of T cell clonality in common variable immunodeficiency. Data came from immunoSEQ multiplex PCR; TCRdb stores just in-frame clones and leaves some out. This repertoire holds tens of thousands of clones, and none appear only once. The sequenced material came from peripheral blood mononuclear cells. These receptors all stem from a person between 18 and 69 years old in good health.

This clone came up many times. Sequencing ends 3 residues short of the CDR3 end; the germline J gene provides the rest. J is TRBJ2-3 and V is TRBV7-2; D is uncertain. The germline V gene encodes CDR1 SGHTA and CDR2 FQGNSA. This CDR3 is 14 amino acids long. V shed 5 bases and J shed 1 base, with 10 bases lying between them. The part of the CDR3 DNA that was read is TGTGCCAGCAGCCGTGGGCGAGGCACAGATACG. Residues: CASSRGRGTDT. Given in full, the CDR3 is CASSRGRGTDTQYF.

This clone was detected ten times or more. The read terminates 3 residues ahead of where the CDR3 ends, so the germline J gene completes it. This chain links TRBV7-8 with TRBJ2-1, with D unclear. CDR3 length: 17 residues. The V gene's germline CDR1 is SGHVS and CDR2 FQNEAQ. The V end lost 8 bases, the J end lost 5 bases, and 25 bases lay between the germline ends. The CDR3 DNA, read in part, is TGTGCCAGCTGGTATATAGCCCCTATGAGAAGCGACAATGAG. As protein: CASWYIAPMRSDNE. The full CDR3 protein is CASWYIAPMRSDNEQFF.

The sample holds many counts of this clone. The read terminates 3 residues before the CDR3 end, so the remaining end is supplied by the germline J gene. The chain recombines TRBV30 with TRBJ2-7, with 8 bases lining up with TRBD1. The CDR3 is 15 amino acids. The germline V gene encodes CDR1 GTSNPN and CDR2 SVGIG (reference sequence). V lost 2 bases to trimming and J lost 1 base; unmatched junction nucleotides: 7. Incomplete CDR3 DNA: TGTGCCTGGAGTACTCCGGGACAGGCATCCTACGAG. Encoded protein: CAWSTPGQASYE. The full CDR3 reads CAWSTPGQASYEQYF.

At least ten counts were recorded for this clone. The CDR3 end lies 3 residues beyond the end of the read and is filled in from the germline J gene. This rearrangement joins TRBV20-1 to TRBJ2-7, with D perhaps TRBD1 (6 bases). The length of the CDR3 is 14 residues. V lost 2 bases, J lost 4 bases, and 15 bases lay in between. CDR1 and CDR2 from the germline V gene are DFQATT and SNEGSKA (reference sequence). The part of the CDR3 DNA that was read is TGCAGTGCTAGACCAACCGGGACACCTTACGAG. Amino acids: CSARPTGTPYE. The whole CDR3 reads CSARPTGTPYEQYF.

About this clone itself: A read error may account for a junction end that differs from germline. The read gets to within 3 residues of the CDR3 end, and the germline J gene fills in the rest. Other nucleotide sequences from this sample produce the same CDR3. J is TRBJ1-3 and V is TRBV19; D call uncertain. CDR1 is LNHDA, CDR2 SQIVND, per germline (reference sequence). CDR3 length equals 16 residues. Here the CDR3 reads CASSSLLEGSGNTIYF. CDR3 DNA (partial): TGTGCCAGTAGTTCACTTCTCGAGGGCTCTGGGAACACC.

This clone was counted at least ten times. The CDR3 goes on 3 residues after the read ends, and that part is filled in from the germline J gene. The chain carries TRBV11-2 and TRBJ2-2; maybe TRBD2 (6 bases). This CDR3 is built from 13 residues. Germline CDR1 and CDR2: SGHAT and FQNNGV. Deletions cut 7 bases from V and 5 bases from J, with 11 bases between. The chain's CDR3 is CASTPGGTGELFF. CDR3 bases read: TGTGCCAGCACCCCCGGGGGTACCGGGGAG.

This clone was recorded many times. The read finishes 3 residues shy of the CDR3 end, and the germline J gene is used to complete it. The V call is TRBV10-3, the J call TRBJ2-1, with a tentative D call TRBD2 (5 bases). The CDR3 is made up of 13 amino acids. Looked up from germline, CDR1 is ENHRY and CDR2 is SYGVKD. The V end was cut by 11 bases, the J end by 4 bases, with 15 bases between. The covered CDR3 bases are TGTGCCGTGAACAGCGGAGCTTACAATGAG. Amino acid sequence: CAVNSGAYNE. The whole CDR3 region reads CAVNSGAYNEQFF.

This clone was observed many times. The read is 3 residues too short to cover the CDR3 end, so that end is filled in from the germline J gene. This rearrangement joins TRBV20-1 to TRBJ2-7, with 10 bases fitting TRBD1. J was trimmed by 3 bases and V by 2 bases; bases with no gene match: 10. The CDR3 consists of 16 residues. Germline V CDR1 and CDR2: DFQATT, SNEGSKA (reference sequence). The CDR3 sequence: CSARNLGTGVIYEQYF. CDR3 bases read: TGCAGTGCTAGAAACCTCGGGACAGGGGTTATCTACGAG.

Many counts were recorded for this clone. The read stops 3 residues short of the end of the CDR3; the missing end is completed from the germline J gene. The J gene is TRBJ1-4, the V gene TRBV3-1 (or the pseudogene TRBV3-2); 9 bases align to TRBD1. Germline values: CDR1 LGHDT, CDR2 YNNKEL (reference sequence). Trimming at V came to 0 bases and at J to 7 bases, leaving 15 bases not matched to a gene. This CDR3 is built from 19 residues. The CDR3 loop is CASSQDNGSNRGQIEKLFF. The sequenced part of the CDR3 DNA is TGTGCCAGCAGCCAAGATAACGGGTCAAACAGGGGGCAGATTGAAAAA.

This clone was picked up a small number of times. The sequence runs out 3 residues before the end of the CDR3; the remainder is reconstructed from the germline J gene. The chain combines TRBV7-2 with TRBJ1-5; possibly TRBD1 for D (5 bases). Germline V lookup: CDR1 SGHTA, CDR2 FQGNSA. With 5 bases removed from V and 6 bases from J, the gap between germline ends came to 14 bases. The CDR3 totals 14 residues. The covered CDR3 bases are TGTGCCAGCAGCCCTCTGGGGCGGGGTCAGCCC. As protein: CASSPLGRGQP. The CDR3 in its entirety is CASSPLGRGQPQHF. Supplemented by reference TRBV7-2 and TRBJ1-5, the full variable domain reads GAGVSQSPSNKVTEKGKDVELRCDPISGHTALYWYRQSLGQGLEFLIYFQGNSAPDKSGLPSDRFSAERTGGSVSTLTIQRTQQEDSAVYLCASSPLGRGQPQHFGDGTRLSIL.

On this clone itself: The CDR3 goes on 3 residues after the read ends, and that part is filled in from the germline J gene. The V and J genes are TRBV2 and TRBJ2-3; 8 bases align to TRBD2. This CDR3 spans 15 amino acids. Germline CDR1 and CDR2: SNHLY and FYNNEI. V lost 6 bases to trimming and J lost 4 bases; unmatched junction nucleotides: 9. The sequenced CDR3 bases are TGTGCCAGCAGGGGACTAGTGGGCTTCTCAGATACG. Amino acid sequence: CASRGLVGFSDT. The CDR3 in its entirety is CASRGLVGFSDTQYF.

This clone was detected ten times or more. The read stops 3 residues short of the end of the CDR3; the missing end is completed from the germline J gene. J is TRBJ1-2 and V is TRBV5-1; 9 bases are a match to TRBD1. The CDR3 length is 16 residues. Trimming took 1 base from V and 3 from J; bases not matched to a gene: 7. Germline V CDR1 and CDR2: SGHRS, YFSETQ. CDR3 DNA, as far as it was read: TGCGCCAGCAGCTTGTCCCCGGGACAGGGCGACTATGGC. Translated, it gives CASSLSPGQGDYG. In full, the CDR3 is CASSLSPGQGDYGYTF.